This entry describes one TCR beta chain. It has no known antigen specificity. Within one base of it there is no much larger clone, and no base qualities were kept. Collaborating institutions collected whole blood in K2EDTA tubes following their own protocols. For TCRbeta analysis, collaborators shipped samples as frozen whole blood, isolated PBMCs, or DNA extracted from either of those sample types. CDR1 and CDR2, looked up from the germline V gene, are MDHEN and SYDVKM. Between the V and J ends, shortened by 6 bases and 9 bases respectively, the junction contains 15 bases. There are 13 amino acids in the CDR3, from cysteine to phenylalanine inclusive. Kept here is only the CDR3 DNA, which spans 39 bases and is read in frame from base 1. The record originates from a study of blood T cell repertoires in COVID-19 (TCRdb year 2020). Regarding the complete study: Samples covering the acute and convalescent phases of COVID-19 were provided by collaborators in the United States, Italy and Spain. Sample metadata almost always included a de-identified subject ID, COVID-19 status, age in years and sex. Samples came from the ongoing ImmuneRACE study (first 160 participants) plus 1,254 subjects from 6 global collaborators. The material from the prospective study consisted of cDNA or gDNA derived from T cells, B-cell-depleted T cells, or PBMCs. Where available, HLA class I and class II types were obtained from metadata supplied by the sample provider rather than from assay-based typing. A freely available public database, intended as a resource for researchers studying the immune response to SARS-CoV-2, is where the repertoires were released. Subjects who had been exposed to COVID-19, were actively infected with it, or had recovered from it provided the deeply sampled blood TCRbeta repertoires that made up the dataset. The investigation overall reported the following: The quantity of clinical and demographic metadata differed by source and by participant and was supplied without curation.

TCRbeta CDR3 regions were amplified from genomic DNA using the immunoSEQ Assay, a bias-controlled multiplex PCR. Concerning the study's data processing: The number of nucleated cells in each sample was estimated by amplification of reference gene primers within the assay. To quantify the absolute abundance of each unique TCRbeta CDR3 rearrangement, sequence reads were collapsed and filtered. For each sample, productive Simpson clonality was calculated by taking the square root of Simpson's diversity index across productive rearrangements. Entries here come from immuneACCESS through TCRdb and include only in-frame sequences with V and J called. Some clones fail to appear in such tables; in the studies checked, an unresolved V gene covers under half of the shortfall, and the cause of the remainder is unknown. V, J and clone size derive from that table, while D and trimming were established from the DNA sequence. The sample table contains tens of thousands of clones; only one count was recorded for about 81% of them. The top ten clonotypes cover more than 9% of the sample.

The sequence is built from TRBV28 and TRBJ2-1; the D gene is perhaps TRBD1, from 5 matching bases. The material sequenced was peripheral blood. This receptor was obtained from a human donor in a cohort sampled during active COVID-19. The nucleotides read TGTGCCAGCAGGGCAGGGATTAGTGGTGAGCAGTTCTTC. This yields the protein CASRAGISGEQFF.